One sample yielded the 19 T cell receptor beta chains listed below, sequenced in a study of cytomegalovirus exposure and HLA in healthy donors. Use of 60 Vbeta and 13 Jbeta primers characterized the PCR. The repertoire was sequenced with immunoSEQ multiplex PCR; TCRdb's copy has only in-frame clones and lacks some. This table holds 75,000 to 90,000 clones, roughly 72% found once. Specimen: PBMCs. The receptors derive from a man between 25 and 39 years old in good health and CMV-seropositive.

The chain links TRBV28 to TRBJ1-5; D not resolved. The V gene's germline CDR1 is MDHEN and CDR2 SYDVKM. V lost 4 bases to trimming and J lost 5 bases, with 9 bases between them. The CDR3 loop spans 13 amino acids. This CDR3 is CASSSGTDQPQHF. CDR3 DNA sequence: TGTGCCAGCAGTTCCGGCACAGATCAGCCCCAGCATTTT.

There are a few counts of this clone. The chain links TRBV29-1 to TRBJ1-1; TRBD1 is a possible D gene (5 bases). The CDR3 has 11 amino acids. The germline CDR1 and CDR2 sequences are SQVTM and ANQGSEA. V lost 3 bases and J lost 9, with 11 bases in between. DNA for the CDR3: TGCAGCGTTGACTGGGGCAGCAAAGCTTTCTTT. It specifies CSVDWGSKAFF.

This clone turned up a few times. The V call is TRBV19, the J call TRBJ2-3; D may be TRBD1 (6 bases). Germline V gene data show CDR1 as LNHDA and CDR2 as SQIVND (reference sequence). With 7 bases removed from V and 5 bases from J, the gap between germline ends came to 22 bases. The CDR3 runs to 16 residues. CDR3 in amino acids: CASIQSADTGKDTQYF. CDR3 in DNA: TGTGCCAGTATTCAATCCGCCGATACAGGGAAAGATACGCAGTATTTT. The variable domain in full, completed from reference TRBV19 and TRBJ2-3, reads DGGITQSPKYLFRKEGQNVTLSCEQNLNHDAMYWYRQDPGQGLRLIYYSQIVNDFQKGDIAEGYSVSREKKESFPLTVTSAQKNPTAFYLCASIQSADTGKDTQYFGPGTRLTVL.

This rearrangement joins TRBV15 to TRBJ2-1, with D possibly matching TRBD2 (6 bases). Germline assignment: CDR1 LNHNV and CDR2 YYDKDF (reference sequence). This CDR3 is built from 15 residues. V lost 7 bases and J 8 bases, leaving 21 bases between the germline ends. In DNA, the CDR3 is TGTGCCACCACCGCCACTAGCCGGGGTGCGGATGAGCAGTTCTTC. This gives the protein CATTATSRGADEQFF.

The gene calls are TRBV27 and TRBJ1-2; D not certain. V lost 5 bases, J lost 8 bases, and 21 bases lay in between. CDR1 is MNHEY and CDR2 is SMNVEV in the germline V gene (reference sequence). The length of the CDR3 is 15 residues. The CDR3 region is CASSPLYDSARGYTF. The CDR3 nucleotides read TGTGCCAGCAGTCCCTTATACGACTCCGCCCGGGGCTACACCTTC.

This clone was observed a handful of times. The gene calls are TRBV7-9 and TRBJ2-7, with TRBD2 matching 7 bases. Germline V gene lookup returns CDR1 SEHNR and CDR2 FQNEAQ (reference sequence). CDR3 length: 12 amino acids. The CDR3 region is CSGSGDDYEQYF. In DNA form, the CDR3 reads TGTTCCGGGAGCGGGGACGACTACGAGCAGTACTTC.

This clone has a handful of counts. The chain recombines TRBV5-1 with TRBJ2-3, with TRBD2 identical over 10 bases. Germline V CDR1 and CDR2: SGHRS, YFSETQ. The CDR3 covers 15 residues. V shed 7 bases and J 7 bases; nucleotides not matched to a gene: 12. The CDR3 nucleotides are TGCGCCAGCCGCGAGGGGACTAGCGAAACATATACGCAGTATTTT. Amino acids: CASREGTSETYTQYF.

Only one count was recorded for this clone. The chain carries TRBV2 and TRBJ1-5, with 9 bases fitting TRBD1. The CDR3 contains 18 residues. Germline values: CDR1 SNHLY, CDR2 FYNNEI. V shed 5 bases, J shed 3 bases, and the junction held 14 bases outside the gene matches. CDR3 in amino acids: CASSIDGTGRMNNQPQHF. For the CDR3, the DNA is TGTGCCAGCAGTATTGATGGGACAGGGAGAATGAACAATCAGCCCCAGCATTTT.

The table lists this clone with a few counts. The chain uses TRBV10-2 and TRBJ1-1; 8 bases are a match to TRBD1. V lost 6 bases and J lost 3; bases outside the gene matches: 3. The CDR3 totals 13 residues. Germline V lookup: CDR1 WSHSY, CDR2 SAAADI. The DNA for the CDR3 is TGCGCCAGCAGGGACAGGGCGTACACTGAAGCTTTCTTT. Amino acid sequence: CASRDRAYTEAFF.

This rearrangement joins TRBV27 to TRBJ1-5; D not certain. Germline CDR1 reads MNHEY; CDR2 reads SMNVEV (reference sequence). The V end lost 5 bases, the J end lost 2 bases, and 13 bases lay between the germline ends. This CDR3 is built from 15 residues. The CDR3 DNA sequence: TGTGCCAGCAGTCCCCCCCACCGGGGCAATCAGCCCCAGCATTTT. Residues: CASSPPHRGNQPQHF.

V usage is TRBV19 and J usage is TRBJ1-5; 8 bases line up with TRBD1. CDR1 and CDR2 from the germline V gene are LNHDA and SQIVND (reference sequence). CDR3 length: 16 amino acids. V trimming: 3 bases; J trimming: 4 bases; junction bases outside the gene matches: 8. CDR3 nucleotide sequence: TGTGCCAGTAGTATCGGGGACAGGATAGTGAATCAGCCCCAGCATTTT. It translates to CASSIGDRIVNQPQHF.

The rearrangement links TRBV7-3 to TRBJ2-7, with a weak D call TRBD1 (6 bases). Trimming left V 5 bases short and J 3 bases short, with 17 bases between. Germline values: CDR1 SGHTA, CDR2 FQGTGA. The CDR3 sequence is 15 residues long. The CDR3 loop is CASSVVPGHYYEQYF. CDR3 nucleotides: TGTGCCAGCAGCGTAGTACCGGGACATTACTACGAGCAGTACTTC. The variable domain in full, completed from reference TRBV7-3 and TRBJ2-7, reads GAGVSQTPSNKVTEKGKYVELRCDPISGHTALYWYRQSLGQGPEFLIYFQGTGAADDSGLPNDRFFAVRPEGSVSTLKIQRTERGDSAVYLCASSVVPGHYYEQYFGPGTRLTVT.

This chain uses TRBV5-1 with TRBJ2-6; a possible D gene is TRBD1 (5 bases). The CDR3 is 15 residues long. The germline CDR1 and CDR2 sequences are SGHRS and YFSETQ. The ends were cut back, 2 bases at V and 0 bases at J, with 6 bases in the middle. The CDR3 bases are TGCGCCAGCAGCTTAGACAGCTCTGGGGCCAACGTCCTGACTTTC. Its protein product is CASSLDSSGANVLTF.

The chain's CDR3 is CASSLGAETEAFF. The DNA for the CDR3 is TGTGCCAGCAGTTTGGGGGCGGAGACTGAAGCTTTCTTT. This chain joins TRBV27 and TRBJ1-1, with D possibly TRBD1 on 6 matching bases. Trimming removed 3 bases from V and 5 bases from J, with 10 bases in between. The length of the CDR3 is 13 residues. CDR1 MNHEY and CDR2 SMNVEV come from the germline V gene (reference sequence).

The rearrangement joins TRBV29-1 to TRBJ2-1; D not resolved. The germline V gene encodes CDR1 SQVTM and CDR2 ANQGSEA. Trimming removed 4 bases from V and 3 bases from J, with 16 bases in between. The CDR3 covers 15 residues. Written as DNA, the CDR3 is TGCAGCGTTGGAGAAACGAACTTACTCTACAATGAGCAGTTCTTC. Translating it yields CSVGETNLLYNEQFF.

A single count supports this clone. CDR3 bases: TGTGCCAGCAGAAGACAATACCAAGAGACCCAGTACTTC. Its protein is CASRRQYQETQYF. J is TRBJ2-5 and V is TRBV2; D uncertain. There are 13 residues in the CDR3. Per the germline V gene, CDR1 is SNHLY and CDR2 is FYNNEI. Trimming pared 6 bases from V and 0 bases from J, leaving 8 bases between.

The count of this clone is one. The rearrangement uses TRBV5-1 and TRBJ2-5; 7 bases match TRBD2. From germline, CDR1 is SGHRS and CDR2 YFSETQ. V dropped 4 bases and J dropped 1; count of bases not matched to a gene: 10. The length of the CDR3 is 16 residues. The CDR3 sequence: CASSPFRPGGQETQYF. The CDR3 coding sequence is TGCGCCAGCAGCCCATTCCGCCCGGGGGGCCAAGAGACCCAGTACTTC.

Written as DNA, the CDR3 is TGTGCCAGCAGCTGGGACACCGACCTCCCCAATGAGCAGTTCTTC. Translating it yields CASSWDTDLPNEQFF. V usage is TRBV28 and J usage is TRBJ2-1; possible D gene TRBD1, 6 bases. The CDR3 is made up of 15 amino acids. V gave up 6 bases and J gave up 6 bases, with 18 bases separating them. Germline loops: CDR1 MDHEN, CDR2 SYDVKM.

This clone has only one observation. This CDR3 is CASGEPGRGTDTQYF. For the CDR3, the DNA is TGTGCCAGCGGGGAACCCGGGAGGGGCACAGATACGCAGTATTTT. The chain employs TRBV9 and TRBJ2-3, with 8 bases aligning to TRBD2. CDR3 length: 15 residues. The germline V gene has CDR1 SGDLS and CDR2 YYNGEE. V lost 7 bases and J lost 1; bases outside the gene matches: 8.